This TCR beta chain was observed in a study of T cells of healthy individuals. One entry per CDR3 protein results from TCRdb running MiXCR on the 5' RACE reads. Found here are about 96,000 distinct CDR3 sequences, about 16% of them singletons; the top ten hold roughly 6.2%. Germline assignment: CDR1 SNHLY and CDR2 FYNNEI. V gave up 6 bases and J gave up 0 bases, with 5 bases separating them. The CDR3 runs 12 residues. The chain is built from TRBV2 and TRBJ2-5; no clear D gene. The TCR sequence derives from a human donor in good health. The CDR3 DNA sequence: TGTGCCAGCAGAGATAACCAAGAGACCCAGTACTTC. Protein product: CASRDNQETQYF. The entire variable domain, with the rest obtained from reference TRBV2 and TRBJ2-5, is as follows: EPEVTQTPSHQVTQMGQEVILRCVPISNHLYFYWYRQILGQKVEFLVSFYNNEISEKSEIFDDQFSVERPDGSNFTLKIRSTKLEDSAMYFCASRDNQETQYFGPGTRLLVL.